The clone carrying this TCR beta chain was counted many times. These data originate in a study of Graves' ophthalmopathy and Graves' hyperthyroidism. The CDR3 length is 13 residues. The germline CDR1 and CDR2 sequences are MNHEY and SMNVEV (reference sequence). Trimming took off 6 bases at V and 7 bases at J, with 10 bases between the two ends. RNA transcripts served as template for amplifying TCR beta CDR3 sequences. The first round was an RT-PCR with HTBI primers, and the second round was a multiplex PCR. One entry per CDR3 protein results from TCRdb running MiXCR on the multiplex PCR reads. Among under 400,000 distinct CDR3 sequences listed, roughly 15% were seen once.

The TCR was taken from an adult man with Graves' ophthalmopathy. The chain uses TRBV27 and TRBJ1-6; weak D call: TRBD1 (5 bases). Source material: peripheral blood. Written as DNA, the CDR3 is TGTGCCAGCAGGGGGACCGGAAATTCACCCCTCCACTTT. Protein: CASRGTGNSPLHF.